Detailed here is one TCR beta chain. 13 Jbeta primers and 60 Vbeta primers were used for the PCR. Clones were sequenced by immunoSEQ multiplex PCR, and TCRdb holds only the in-frame ones, with some missing. The table has around 220,000 clones, 70% to 80% seen once. The sample is drawn from a study of cytomegalovirus exposure and HLA in healthy donors. This CDR3 has 13 amino acids. V lost 2 bases and J 5 bases, leaving 7 bases between the germline ends. Looked up from germline, CDR1 is KGHSH and CDR2 is LQKENI. The receptor's source is a woman in her 30s in good health and CMV-seronegative. V gene TRBV18 combines with J gene TRBJ2-1; weak D call: TRBD1 (5 bases). Sequenced: PBMCs. CDR3 in DNA: TGTGCCAGCTCACCATGGACAAACAATGAGCAGTTCTTC. Its protein product is CASSPWTNNEQFF.